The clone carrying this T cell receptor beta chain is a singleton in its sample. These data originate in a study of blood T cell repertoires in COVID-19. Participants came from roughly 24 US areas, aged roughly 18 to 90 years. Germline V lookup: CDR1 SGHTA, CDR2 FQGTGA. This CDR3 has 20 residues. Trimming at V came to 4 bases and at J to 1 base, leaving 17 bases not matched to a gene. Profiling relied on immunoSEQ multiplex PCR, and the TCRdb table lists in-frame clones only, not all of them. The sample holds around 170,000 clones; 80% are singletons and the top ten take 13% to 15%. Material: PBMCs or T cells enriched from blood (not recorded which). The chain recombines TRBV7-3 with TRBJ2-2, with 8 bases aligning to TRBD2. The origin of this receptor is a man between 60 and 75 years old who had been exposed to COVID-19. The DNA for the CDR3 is TGTGCCAGCAGCTCCCGGGTCAGGGGATGGAGCGGGAGGAACACCGGGGAGCTGTTTTTT. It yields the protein CASSSRVRGWSGRNTGELFF.